This TCR beta chain was found in a study of blood T cell repertoires in COVID-19 (TCRdb year 2020). Concerning the study at large: Collaborator samples came from the United States, Italy and Spain and covered acute and convalescent phases of COVID-19. The samples were drawn from two sources: the first 160 participants of the ongoing ImmuneRACE study, and fewer than 1,500 subjects contributed by 6 global collaborators. The material from the prospective study consisted of cDNA or gDNA derived from T cells, B-cell-depleted T cells, or PBMCs. HLA class I and class II types, where available, came from metadata supplied by the sample provider rather than from assay-based typing. The repertoires were made available in a free public database intended to serve as a resource for research on the immune response to SARS-CoV-2. Sample metadata almost always included a de-identified subject ID, COVID-19 status, age in years and sex. Subjects who had been exposed to COVID-19, were actively infected with it, or had recovered from it provided the deeply sampled blood TCRbeta repertoires that made up the dataset.

A word on this clone: Its binding antigen is unknown. No per-base quality is available; no much larger clone lies one base away.

Paper-wide results and their limitations: How much clinical and demographic metadata was included differed by source and by participant, and the metadata was provided uncurated.

One collaborating source in Seattle enrolled patients during active infection and followed them longitudinally through the course of disease. The collaborating institutions used their own protocols to collect whole blood in K2EDTA tubes. For TCRbeta analysis, collaborators shipped samples as frozen whole blood, isolated PBMCs, or DNA extracted from either of those sample types. The immunoSEQ Assay, a bias-controlled multiplex PCR, was used to amplify TCRbeta CDR3 regions from genomic DNA. As for how the authors treated the data: The number of nucleated cells in each sample was estimated by amplification of reference gene primers within the assay. Sequence reads were collapsed and filtered to measure the absolute abundance of every unique TCRbeta CDR3 rearrangement. For each sample, productive Simpson clonality was calculated as the square root of Simpson's diversity index over productive rearrangements. TCRdb's version of the immuneACCESS table is confined to in-frame rearrangements and falls short of the full clone set. An unresolved V gene accounts for under half of the shortfall where checked; the remainder is of unknown origin. The V and J calls and clone size come from that table; D and trimming were worked out from the DNA. The sample yields approximately 330,000 clones; around 90% were counted once. Clones ranked in the top ten supply approximately 10% of the sample.

V was cut back by 3 bases and J by 5 bases, leaving a gap of 17 bases between them. There are 15 amino acids in the CDR3, from cysteine to phenylalanine inclusive. Only the CDR3 DNA stays, 45 bases, in frame from base 1. Reading the germline V gene gives CDR1 SGDLS and CDR2 YYNGEE. The chain is made from TRBV9 and TRBJ2-5, and the D gene may be TRBD2, 6 bases matching. Sample: peripheral blood. This sequence was found in a man aged 30 to 45 with COVID-19, enrolled during active disease. DNA sequence: TGTGCCAGCAGCGAGGACGGTGGAGGGGCGGAGACCCAGTACTTC. Its translation reads: CASSEDGGGAETQYF.